The clone carrying this T cell receptor beta chain was observed a few times. Antigen: not known. MiXCR was run by TCRdb on the multiplex PCR reads, yielding one entry per CDR3 protein. The sample records some 130,000 distinct CDR3 sequences, just under 20% being singletons. The lymph nodes were axillary draining lymph nodes from breast cancer patients. This entry comes from a study of breast tumors, draining lymph nodes, adjacent tissues. Whole-study findings and limits: Data only fit, rather than demonstrated, lymph node origin of most tumor T cells. Tumor and nontumor repertoires were significantly more similar in luminal-like than in basal-like breast cancer. Tumors had less TCR diversity than lymph nodes, more than nontumor tissue. Findings are consistent with lymph node origin and intratumoral expansion of most tumor T cells.

Sequencing was carried out using axillary lymph node tissue. The TCR sequence derives from a female donor with breast cancer. Some clones in this sample may be carry-over from other donors' samples.

The CDR3 spells CASSFPGQYGEKLFF. As DNA, the CDR3 is TGTGCCAGCAGTTTCCCGGGACAGTATGGTGAAAAACTGTTTTTT. The chain carries TRBV27 and TRBJ1-4, with TRBD1 matching 7 bases. J lost 7 bases, V lost 3 bases, and 8 bases had no gene match. The CDR3 is made up of 15 amino acids. Germline CDR1 is MNHEY and CDR2 is SMNVEV (reference sequence).